This is a list of T cell receptor beta chains from one sample in a study of OX40 agonist ivuxolimab in advanced cancers. The method was immunoSEQ multiplex PCR; TCRdb's version includes in-frame clones alone and lacks a portion of them. The sample lists 45,000 to 55,000 clones, roughly 94% occurring once. The sample consisted of CD4+ or CD8+ T cells sorted from blood, taken in a trial of the OX40 agonist ivuxolimab. Receptors were obtained from an adult with an advanced solid tumor such as melanoma, head and neck, liver or kidney cancer. Each CDR3 is given with its conserved first and last residue. D genes are given only for firm matches. Clone size is shown for a subset of rows, as once, few, many or a class of expanded clone.

len,v_gene,d_gene,j_gene,abundance,CDR3aa,CDR3nt
14,TRBV19,NA,TRBJ2-2,NA,CASSIGHPTGELFF,TGTGCCAGTAGTATAGGACATCCCACCGGGGAGCTGTTTTTT
13,TRBV19,NA,TRBJ2-1,NA,CASSFSSYNEQFF,TGTGCCTCGTCCTTTAGCTCCTACAATGAGCAGTTCTTC
15,TRBV4-3,TRBD2,TRBJ2-7,NA,CASSQDWGGNDEQYF,TGCGCCAGCAGCCAAGATTGGGGGGGAAATGACGAGCAGTACTTC
14,TRBV28,TRBD1,TRBJ2-1,NA,CASSFGGDRGQQFF,TGTGCCAGCAGTTTTGGGGGTGACAGGGGTCAGCAGTTCTTC
14,TRBV10-1,NA,TRBJ2-1,NA,CASSETGDYNEQFF,TGCGCCAGCAGTGAGACGGGGGATTACAATGAGCAGTTCTTC
17,TRBV7-8,NA,TRBJ2-3,NA,CASSLDNYQTRTDTQYF,TGTGCCAGCAGCTTAGATAACTACCAAACCCGCACAGATACGCAGTATTTT
13,TRBV10-1,NA,TRBJ2-7,NA,CASSESQYHEQYF,TGCGCCAGCAGTGAGTCCCAGTATCACGAGCAGTACTTC
16,TRBV2,NA,TRBJ2-7,NA,CASSRVLAVSSYEQYF,TGTGCCAGCAGCAGGGTCTTGGCGGTAAGCTCCTACGAGCAGTACTTC
15,TRBV28,TRBD2,TRBJ2-7,NA,CASSLPLAASYEQYF,TGTGCCAGCAGTTTACCGCTAGCGGCCTCCTACGAGCAGTACTTC
14,TRBV6-4,NA,TRBJ1-1,NA,CASSVGGQNTEAFF,TGTGCCAGCAGTGTCGGGGGGCAGAACACTGAAGCTTTCTTT
14,TRBV28,NA,TRBJ1-1,NA,CASSFRGGSTEAFF,TGTGCCAGCAGTTTCCGGGGAGGGAGCACTGAAGCTTTCTTT
16,TRBV6-5,TRBD1,TRBJ2-5,NA,CASSLRTGAVLETQYF,TGTGCCAGCAGTTTACGAACAGGGGCCGTTCTCGAGACCCAGTACTTC
14,TRBV13,TRBD1,TRBJ2-7,NA,CASSQGQGLYEQYF,TGTGCCAGCAGCCAGGGACAGGGCCTCTACGAGCAGTACTTC
13,TRBV27,NA,TRBJ1-5,once,CASSLRGNQPQHF,TGTGCCAGCAGTTTAAGGGGGAATCAGCCCCAGCATTTT
13,TRBV9,NA,TRBJ2-3,NA,CASSEGTGDTQYF,TGTGCCAGCAGCGAGGGAACCGGAGATACGCAGTATTTT
15,TRBV19,TRBD1,TRBJ2-7,NA,CASSQNRGKLYEQYF,TGTGCCAGTAGTCAAAACAGGGGAAAACTTTACGAGCAGTACTTC
15,TRBV9,NA,TRBJ2-7,NA,CASSVEGRVNNEQYF,TGTGCCAGCAGCGTAGAGGGCAGGGTTAACAACGAGCAGTACTTC
14,TRBV6-4,NA,TRBJ1-2,NA,CASSVYRVSSGYTF,TGTGCCAGCAGTGTTTACAGGGTATCGAGTGGCTACACCTTC
14,TRBV6-6,NA,TRBJ1-3,NA,CASSYSGGYGTIYF,TGTGCCAGCAGTTACTCGGGGGGTTATGGCACCATATATTTT
14,TRBV30,TRBD1,TRBJ2-7,once,CAWSDRGQVYEQYF,TGTGCCTGGAGTGACAGGGGGCAGGTCTACGAGCAGTACTTC
12,TRBV18,NA,TRBJ2-7,NA,CASSPPGYEQYF,TGTGCCAGCTCACCACCAGGCTACGAGCAGTACTTC
14,TRBV27,NA,TRBJ2-7,once,CASSSWERSYEQYF,TGTGCCAGCAGCTCCTGGGAGCGGTCCTACGAGCAGTACTTC